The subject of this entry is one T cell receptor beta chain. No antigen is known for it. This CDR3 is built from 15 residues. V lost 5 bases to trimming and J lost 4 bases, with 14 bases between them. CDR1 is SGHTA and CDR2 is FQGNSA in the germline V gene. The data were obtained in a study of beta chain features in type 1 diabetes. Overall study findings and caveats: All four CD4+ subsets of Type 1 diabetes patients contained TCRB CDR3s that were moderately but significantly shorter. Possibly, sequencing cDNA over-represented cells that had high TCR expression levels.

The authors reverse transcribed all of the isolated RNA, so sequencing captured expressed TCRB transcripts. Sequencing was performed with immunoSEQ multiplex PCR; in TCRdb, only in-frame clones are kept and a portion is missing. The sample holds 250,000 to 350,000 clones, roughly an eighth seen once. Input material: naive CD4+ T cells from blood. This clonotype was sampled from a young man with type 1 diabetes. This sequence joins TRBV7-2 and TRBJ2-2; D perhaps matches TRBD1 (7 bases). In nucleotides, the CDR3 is TGTGCCAGCAGCGAGCCAGGGGGGAGCACCGGGGAGCTGTTTTTT. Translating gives CASSEPGGSTGELFF.